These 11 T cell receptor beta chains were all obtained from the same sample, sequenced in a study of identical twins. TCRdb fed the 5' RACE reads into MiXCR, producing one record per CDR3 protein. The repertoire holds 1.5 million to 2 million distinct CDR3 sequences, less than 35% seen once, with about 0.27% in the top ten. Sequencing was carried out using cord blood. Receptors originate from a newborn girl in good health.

CDR3 in amino acids: CASSQTQGGYGYTF. The CDR3 region has the DNA TGTGCCAGCAGCCAGACACAGGGTGGCTATGGCTACACCTTC. The chain joins TRBV14 to TRBJ1-2, with D possibly being TRBD1 (6 bases). V was cut by 3 bases and J by 4 bases, with 12 bases left in between. Germline CDR1 and CDR2: SGHDN and FVKESK. The CDR3 has 14 amino acids.

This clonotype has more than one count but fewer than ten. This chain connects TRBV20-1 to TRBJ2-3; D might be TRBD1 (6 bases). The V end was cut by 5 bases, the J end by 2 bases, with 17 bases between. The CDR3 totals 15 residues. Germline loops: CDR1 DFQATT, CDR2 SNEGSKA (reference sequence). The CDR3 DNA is TGCAGTGCTTCGAGGGTTGGGACAAACACAGATACGCAGTATTTT. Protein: CSASRVGTNTDTQYF.

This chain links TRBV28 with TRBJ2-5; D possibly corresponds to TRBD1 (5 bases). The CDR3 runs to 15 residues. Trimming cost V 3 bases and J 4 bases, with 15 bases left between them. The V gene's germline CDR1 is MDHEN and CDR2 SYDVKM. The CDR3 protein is CASSFGAKGRETQYF. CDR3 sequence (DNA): TGTGCCAGCAGTTTTGGAGCCAAGGGGCGAGAGACCCAGTACTTC. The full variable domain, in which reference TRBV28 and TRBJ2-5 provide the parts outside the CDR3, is DVKVTQSSRYLVKRTGEKVFLECVQDMDHENMFWYRQDPGLGLRLIYFSYDVKMKEKGDIPEGYSVSREKKERFSLILESASTNQTSMYLCASSFGAKGRETQYFGPGTRLLVL.

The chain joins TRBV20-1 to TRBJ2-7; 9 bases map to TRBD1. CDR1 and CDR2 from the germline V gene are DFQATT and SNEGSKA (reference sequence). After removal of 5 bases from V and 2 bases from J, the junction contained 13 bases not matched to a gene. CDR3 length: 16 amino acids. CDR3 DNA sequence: TGCAGTGCTTACTCCGGGACAGGGTCTACCCCCTACGAGCAGTACTTC. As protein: CSAYSGTGSTPYEQYF.

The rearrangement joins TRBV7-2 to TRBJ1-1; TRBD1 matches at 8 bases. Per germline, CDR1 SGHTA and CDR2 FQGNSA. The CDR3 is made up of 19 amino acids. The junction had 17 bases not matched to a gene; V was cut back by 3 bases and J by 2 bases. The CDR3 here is CASSFQMDRVRGSNTEAFF. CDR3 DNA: TGTGCCAGCAGCTTTCAAATGGACAGGGTCCGGGGATCTAACACTGAAGCTTTCTTT.

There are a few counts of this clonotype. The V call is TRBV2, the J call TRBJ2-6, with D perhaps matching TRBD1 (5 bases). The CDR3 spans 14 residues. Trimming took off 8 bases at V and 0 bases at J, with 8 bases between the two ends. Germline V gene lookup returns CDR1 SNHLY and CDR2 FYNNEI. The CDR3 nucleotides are TGTGCCAGCGGAGACAGCTCTGGGGCCAACGTCCTGACTTTC. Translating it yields CASGDSSGANVLTF.

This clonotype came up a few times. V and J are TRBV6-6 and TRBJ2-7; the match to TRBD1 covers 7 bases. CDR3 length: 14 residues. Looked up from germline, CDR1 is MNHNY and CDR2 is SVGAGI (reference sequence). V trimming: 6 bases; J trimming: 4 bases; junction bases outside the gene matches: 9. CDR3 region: CASRLQGSRYEQYF. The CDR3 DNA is TGTGCCAGCAGGTTACAGGGGTCGAGGTACGAGCAGTACTTC.

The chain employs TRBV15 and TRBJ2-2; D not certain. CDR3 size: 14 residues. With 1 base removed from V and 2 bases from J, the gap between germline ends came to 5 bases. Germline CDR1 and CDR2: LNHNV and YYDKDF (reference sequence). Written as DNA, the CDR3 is TGTGCCACCAGCAGAGCCAGAAACACCGGGGAGCTGTTTTTT. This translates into CATSRARNTGELFF.

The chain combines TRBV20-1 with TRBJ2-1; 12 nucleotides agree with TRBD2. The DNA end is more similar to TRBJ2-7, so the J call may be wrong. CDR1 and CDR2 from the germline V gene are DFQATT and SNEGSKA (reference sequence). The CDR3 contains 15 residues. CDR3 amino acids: CSASRLAGAYNEQYF. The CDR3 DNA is TGCAGTGCTAGCCGACTAGCGGGAGCCTACAATGAGCAGTACTTC.

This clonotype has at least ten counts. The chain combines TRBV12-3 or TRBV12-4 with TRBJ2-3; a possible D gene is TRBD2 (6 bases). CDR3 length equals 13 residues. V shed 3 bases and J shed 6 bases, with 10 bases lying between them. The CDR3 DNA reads TGTGCCAGCAGTTTGACTAGGCGGGATACGCAGTATTTT. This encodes CASSLTRRDTQYF.

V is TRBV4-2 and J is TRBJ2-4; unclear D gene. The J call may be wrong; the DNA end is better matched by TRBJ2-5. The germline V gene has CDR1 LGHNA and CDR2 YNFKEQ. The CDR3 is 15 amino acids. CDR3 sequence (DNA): TGTGCCAGCAGCCCCTTGATGGGGTCCCAAGAGACCCAGTACTTC. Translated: CASSPLMGSQETQYF.